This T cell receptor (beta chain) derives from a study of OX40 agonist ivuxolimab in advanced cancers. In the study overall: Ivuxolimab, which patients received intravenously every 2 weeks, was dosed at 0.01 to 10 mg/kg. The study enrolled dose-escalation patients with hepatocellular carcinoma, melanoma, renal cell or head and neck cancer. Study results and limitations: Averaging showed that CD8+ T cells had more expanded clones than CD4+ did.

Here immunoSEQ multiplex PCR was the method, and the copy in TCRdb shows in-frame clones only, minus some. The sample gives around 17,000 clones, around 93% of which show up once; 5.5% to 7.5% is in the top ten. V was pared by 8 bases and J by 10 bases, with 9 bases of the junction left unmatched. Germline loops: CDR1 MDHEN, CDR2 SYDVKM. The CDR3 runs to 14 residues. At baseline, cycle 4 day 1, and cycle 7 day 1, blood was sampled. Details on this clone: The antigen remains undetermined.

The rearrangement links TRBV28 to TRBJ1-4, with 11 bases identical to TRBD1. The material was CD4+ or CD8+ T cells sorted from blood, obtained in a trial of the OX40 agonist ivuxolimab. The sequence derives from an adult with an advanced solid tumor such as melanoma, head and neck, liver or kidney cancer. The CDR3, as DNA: TGTGCCAGCGGACTACCGGGACAGGGGGGAAAACTGTTTTTT. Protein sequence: CASGLPGQGGKLFF. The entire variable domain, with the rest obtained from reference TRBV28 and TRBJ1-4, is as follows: DVKVTQSSRYLVKRTGEKVFLECVQDMDHENMFWYRQDPGLGLRLIYFSYDVKMKEKGDIPEGYSVSREKKERFSLILESASTNQTSMYLCASGLPGQGGKLFFGSGTQLSVL.